This record covers a single TCR beta chain. Antigen: not known. The data derive from a study of cytomegalovirus exposure and HLA in healthy donors. The length of the CDR3 is 14 residues. Germline V CDR1 and CDR2: LNHDA, SQIVND (reference sequence). V was cut by 4 bases and J by 5 bases, with 14 bases left in between. Primers: 60 Vbeta forward and 13 Jbeta reverse. Produced via immunoSEQ multiplex PCR; TCRdb's table is partial and in-frame only. The sample consists of 100,000 to 150,000 clones, 81% of them appearing once. General study points: Over 150 TCR beta chains were listed as cytomegalovirus-associated. In a later analysis, TCR beta V- and J-gene trimming showed a link to a missense DCLRE1C variant. Published work reported that the classifier diagnosed cytomegalovirus status with high specificity and sensitivity. A later analysis showed TCR association rates differing by HLA locus, peaking at DRB1 and lowest at HLA-C.

This clonotype originated in a man between 18 and 29 years old in good health and CMV-seropositive. The genes are TRBV19 and TRBJ1-2; D uncertain. Sequenced sample: PBMCs. The CDR3 DNA sequence: TGTGCCAGTAGTAACTTTCCAGGCCAGTATGGCTACACCTTC. Protein product: CASSNFPGQYGYTF.